This T cell receptor (beta chain) was recorded in a study of CD8 T cells in ankylosing spondylitis. Points from the study as a whole: A TCR beta motif made of eight highly homologous variants seemed typical of ankylosing spondylitis blood. A number of the motif variants had already been described in reactive arthritis synovial fluid and blood. Within matched ankylosing spondylitis synovial fluid, disease-linked clones were reportedly significantly enriched.

This clonotype was picked up a small number of times. Its antigen remains unknown. MiXCR was run by TCRdb on the 5' RACE reads, yielding one entry per CDR3 protein. This table holds 700,000 or so distinct CDR3 sequences, 15% to 20% found once. This clonotype was sampled from a male donor with ankylosing spondylitis. The sample comprised blood, either unsorted or a sorted T cell fraction (not recorded which).

CDR3: CASSLGSANNEQFF. CDR3 sequence (DNA): TGTGCCAGCAGCTTGGGTAGCGCCAACAATGAGCAGTTCTTC. V usage is TRBV5-6 and J usage is TRBJ2-1; TRBD2 is a possible D gene (5 bases). CDR1 and CDR2 from the germline V gene are SGHDT and YYEEEE. Trimming left V 0 bases short and J 5 bases short, with 9 bases between. The CDR3 sequence is 14 residues long.